The present TCR beta chain was sequenced within a study of spatial heterogeneity in lung cancer (dated by TCRdb to about 2019). Context from the whole study: Beta-chain transcripts were consistently detected in greater numbers than alpha-chain transcripts, which likely reflects a higher abundance of beta-chain transcripts. A strong correlation was found between TCR transcript counts in tumor regions and a T cell transcriptional module score from matched bulk RNA-seq. The study linked features of the TCR repertoire to counts of nonsynonymous mutations, which were determined by whole-exome sequencing of tumor tissue. Both alpha and beta chains were TCR-sequenced in around 230 tumor regions, around 64 matched nontumor lung samples and 55 to 60 PBMC samples obtained at surgery. In the raw uncorrected reads, each unique combination of TCR and UMI appeared more than ten times on average. TCR alpha and beta repertoires were quantitatively compared across multiple tumor regions, matched nontumor lung and blood in non-small cell lung cancer.

Interpreted using the paper, the time point label stands for: sample taken at primary tumor resection. Donors were around 71 patients with early-stage, untreated non-small cell lung cancer from the lung TRACERx cohort. TCR sequencing used whole RNA extracted from tumor and nontumor lung tissue, or from cryopreserved PBMC samples, without cell sorting. Only patients for whom sufficient RNA was available from at least two tumor regions were selected for TCR sequencing. Tumor and adjacent nontumor lung specimens were reviewed by a lung pathologist before selection. Overall results and qualifications from the work: A correlation was observed between the number of expanded intratumoral alpha and beta TCRs and the tumor nonsynonymous mutation count. TCR-seq coverage of tumor T cells was estimated to be only roughly 7.5% for alpha chains and roughly 13% for beta chains. Counts of ubiquitous and regional expanded TCRs correlated with counts of ubiquitous and regional nonsynonymous mutations, respectively. Additional single-cell paired TCR alpha and beta sequencing was considered necessary to confirm, at a functional level, the hypothesis that regional TCRs recognize regional mutations.

This clonotype was seen more than once but under ten times. Its target antigen remains unknown. There are no base qualities to consult, and no much larger clone falls within one base. As an off-target read in a library built for alpha chains, this beta chain has a frequency of little significance. Library preparation used 5' RACE. The data were produced on a NextSeq 500. To allow correction of PCR and sequencing errors, the TCR library protocol tagged every TCR cDNA molecule with a unique molecular identifier. In the source study's methods: TCR identification, UMI-based error correction and CDR3 extraction were all carried out with Decombinator tools. TCRs above a frequency of 2 per 1,000, corresponding to the top 1% of the tumor frequency distribution, were defined as expanded. Expanded tumor TCRs were classed as regional if statistically deemed absent (corrected P<0.05) from at least one tumor region, otherwise ubiquitous. Rényi diversity was computed with the R vegan package after subsampling each repertoire 100 times to 5,000 TCRs. CDR3 similarity networks were built from amino acid triplet string-kernel similarity, connecting CDR3s with pairwise similarity above 0.82. TCRdb reprocessed the public reads (quality trimming at Q25 with fastp, clone calling with MiXCR) and kept in-frame beta chains. CDR3 protein duplicates are merged, each entry listing the most common genes and DNA. These V and J calls rely on TCRdb rather than the paper's analysis. Here the sample has about 14,000 distinct CDR3 sequences; about 4.4% occur a single time. The ten largest clonotypes hold approximately 16% of the sample.

V and J are trimmed by 5 bases and 3 bases, and the gene matches miss 7 bases of the junction. CDR1 MNHNS and CDR2 SASEGT were looked up in the germline V gene. The CDR3 goes from the cysteine to the phenylalanine over 15 residues. Only the CDR3 part of the read is kept: 45 bases, read in frame from the first base. The receptor chain draws on TRBV6-1 and TRBJ1-2; TRBD1 lines up with 9 middle nucleotides. This sequence was found in a female donor with early-stage non-small cell lung cancer. Sequenced material: lung tumor tissue, taken at surgery. The CDR3 here reads CASSLGQGTYYGYTF. Read as DNA, the sequence is TGTGCCAGCAGTCTCGGACAGGGGACCTACTATGGCTACACCTTC.